This T cell receptor beta chain stems from a study of blood T cell repertoires in COVID-19. Across the study: The cDNA or gDNA used as material had been derived from T cells, B-cell-depleted T cells, or PBMCs.

Germline CDR1 and CDR2: KGHSH and LQKENI. The CDR3 sequence is 14 residues long. The ends were cut back, 4 bases at V and 5 bases at J, with 14 bases in the middle. Participants were aged about 18 to 89 years, lived in 24 US areas, and enrolled virtually. Method: immunoSEQ multiplex PCR; TCRdb's copy keeps in-frame clones and lacks some. The sample shows more than 250,000 clones, 85% to 90% of them seen only once. This receptor was obtained from a woman aged 18-29 years with acute COVID-19. The sequenced sample was PBMCs or T cells enriched from blood (not recorded which). This chain uses TRBV18 with TRBJ2-5; D gene uncertain. CDR3 region: CASSRPPGDETQYF. The DNA for the CDR3 is TGTGCCAGCTCACGACCGCCCGGAGACGAGACCCAGTACTTC.